This T cell receptor (beta chain) derives from a study of blood T cell repertoires in COVID-19 (dated by TCRdb to 2020 to 2021). Study-level background: Samples covering the acute and convalescent phases of COVID-19 were provided by collaborators in the United States, Italy and Spain. The prospective study material was composed of cDNA or gDNA derived from T cells, B-cell-depleted T cells, or PBMCs. The repertoires were made available in a free public database intended to serve as a resource for research on the immune response to SARS-CoV-2. Samples were obtained from the ongoing ImmuneRACE study (first 160 participants) and from 1,254 subjects provided by 6 global collaborators. The dataset comprised deeply sampled blood TCRbeta repertoires from subjects exposed to, actively infected with, or recovered from COVID-19. HLA class I and class II types, where available, came from metadata supplied by the sample provider rather than from assay-based typing. Nearly every sample came with metadata listing a de-identified subject ID, COVID-19 status, age in years and sex. Points the paper makes about the study in general: The amount of clinical and demographic metadata varied by source and participant and was provided uncurated.

Participants in the prospective study were enrolled through a virtual design, were aged roughly 18 to 100 years, and lived in 24 United States geographic areas. Cohort assignment in the prospective study relied on participant-reported clinical history from a screening survey and a study questionnaire. ImmuneRACE Cohort 3 recovered participants were defined by two consecutive negative NP/OP PCR tests, healthcare professional clearance, or symptom resolution. In the prospective study, mobile phlebotomists collected whole blood, serum and a nasopharyngeal or oropharyngeal swab from each participant. Prospective study participants could optionally give additional blood draws and questionnaires over an approximately two-month period. Prospective study blood samples were shipped either frozen or at room temperature before DNA extraction. TCRbeta CDR3 regions were amplified from genomic DNA using the immunoSEQ Assay, a bias-controlled multiplex PCR. In the authors' own workflow: The number of nucleated cells in each sample was estimated by amplification of reference gene primers within the assay. Sequence reads were collapsed and filtered to measure the absolute abundance of every unique TCRbeta CDR3 rearrangement. Productive Simpson clonality was computed per sample as the square root of Simpson's diversity index over productive rearrangements. TCRdb limited this immuneACCESS table to in-frame rearrangements with V and J called. A share of clones is missing; checked studies link under half to unresolved V genes, and the rest is unexplained. V and J calls and clone size are those listed in that table; D and trimming were worked out from the DNA. Counted in this sample were 450,000 to 600,000 clones; roughly 87% of them appeared once. The ten largest clones capture about 0.7% of the sample.

Concerning this clone: Its antigen remains unidentified. One base away there is no much larger clone; base qualities are not given.

The CDR3 sequence holds 14 residues, the cysteine and phenylalanine included. Only the CDR3 DNA is retained, 42 bases long and in frame from the first base. Taken from the germline V gene, the CDR1 and CDR2 loops are SGHRS and YFSETQ. Between the V and J ends, shortened by 0 bases and 4 bases respectively, the junction contains 9 bases. The source of this sequence is a woman younger than 35 who had recovered from COVID-19. The sequenced material came from PBMCs or T cells enriched from blood (not recorded which). The chain links TRBV5-1 with TRBJ2-3, with no D gene named confidently. The DNA sequence is given as TGCGCCAGCAGCTTGGCGAGGCTACCAGATACGCAGTATTTT. The resulting protein is CASSLARLPDTQYF.